The sequence of this T cell receptor beta chain was determined in a study of memory CD4+ T cells and cytomegalovirus serostatus. The study, taken as a whole, reports: Suggested: most of the CMV-linked TCR signature lies in CD4+ memory cells.

The J segment lost 6 bases and the V segment lost 3 bases, leaving 4 bases of the junction unmatched. Germline assignment: CDR1 KGHSH and CDR2 LQKENI. CDR3 length: 15 residues. The sort gate was single viable CD3+CD4+CD8-CD45RO+ cells for memory CD4+ T cells. CMV serostatus came from serum IgG against pp150, pp28, p38, p52. CD4+ T cells were isolated by positive magnetic selection. Notes on this clone: The antigen remains undetermined.

The protocol was immunoSEQ multiplex PCR, while the TCRdb copy is restricted to in-frame clones and leaves out a portion. Of about 96,000 clones in the sample, 80% were seen once. The gene calls are TRBV18 and TRBJ2-2, with 10 bases lining up with TRBD2. Sequenced material: memory CD4+ T cells from blood. The clonotype comes from an adult in good health and CMV-seropositive. Here the CDR3 DNA reads TGTGCCAGCTCACCGAAGCGGGAGGGATCCGGGGAGCTGTTTTTT. Protein product: CASSPKREGSGELFF.